This passage covers 15 T cell receptor beta chains from one sample sequenced in a study of CD8 T cells in Susac syndrome. Random hexamers were used to reverse transcribe the RNA input (0.5 to 1 ug). One entry per CDR3 protein results from TCRdb running MiXCR on the immunoSEQ multiplex PCR reads. Here the sample spans around 71,000 distinct CDR3 sequences, 96% being singletons. Specimen: CD4+ T cells from PBMCs. The receptors stem from a human donor with multiple sclerosis.

The rearrangement joins TRBV21-1 to TRBJ2-7; the D segment call TRBD1 is taken from the table without a DNA check. TRBV21-1 is tagged as a pseudogene. This CDR3 is 11 amino acids long. CDR3 bases: TGTGCCAGCTGTATGTTTCAGGGGCAGTACTTC. As protein: CASCMFQGQYF.

This rearrangement joins TRBV25-1 to TRBJ2-5; D call uncertain. Trimming removed 1 base at V and 3 bases at J, with 9 bases between. The length of the CDR3 is 14 residues. CDR1 is MGHDK, CDR2 SYGVNS, per germline. CDR3 protein: CASSELHNKETQYF. CDR3 coding DNA: TGTGCCAGCAGTGAATTACACAATAAAGAGACCCAGTACTTC.

The chain uses TRBV12-3 or TRBV12-4 and TRBJ2-5, with TRBD2 matching 14 bases. The J segment lost 5 bases and the V segment lost 5 bases, leaving 7 bases of the junction unmatched. The CDR3 length is 16 residues. CDR3 sequence (DNA): TGTGCCAGCAGTCCTAGGACTAGCGGGGGGCCGGAGACCCAGTACTTC. It codes for CASSPRTSGGPETQYF.

V gene TRBV10-3 combines with J gene TRBJ2-2, with 11 bases fitting TRBD2. V gave up 7 bases and J gave up 1 base; unmatched junction bases: 2. Germline-derived CDR1 and CDR2 are ENHRY and SYGVKD. This CDR3 has 15 amino acids. CDR3 in DNA: TGTGCCATCAAGGGGACTAGCGGGAACACCGGGGAGCTGTTTTTT. This codes for CAIKGTSGNTGELFF.

The chain has TRBV29-1 and TRBJ1-4; a weak D match, TRBD1 (5 bases). The CDR3 loop spans 12 amino acids. Germline V gene data show CDR1 as SQVTM and CDR2 as ANQGSEA. The V gene lost 4 bases and the J gene lost 8 bases, with 11 bases spanning the gap. The CDR3 reads CSVVGAGEKLFF. The CDR3 DNA sequence: TGCAGCGTTGTCGGGGCGGGGGAAAAACTGTTTTTT.

The rearrangement links TRBV30 to TRBJ2-7; D remains unclear. Trimming pared 0 bases from V and 6 bases from J, leaving 15 bases between. The germline V gene has CDR1 GTSNPN and CDR2 SVGIG (reference sequence). The CDR3 has 14 amino acids. The CDR3 nucleotides are TGTGCCTGGAGTGTACGAGACGCCCCCTTCGAGCAGTACTTC. This sequence encodes CAWSVRDAPFEQYF.

The chain uses TRBV12-3 or TRBV12-4 and TRBJ1-1; 9 bases are a match to TRBD1. Unmatched junction bases numbered 13, after V lost 0 bases and J lost 2 bases. The CDR3 covers 19 residues. As DNA, the CDR3 is TGTGCCAGCAGTTTAGCTCTCTTTACAGGGGGCGTATCAAACACTGAAGCTTTCTTT. It encodes CASSLALFTGGVSNTEAFF.

The chain links TRBV11-2 to TRBJ1-1; no clear D. This CDR3 region has 11 residues. The ends were cut back, 5 bases at V and 7 bases at J, with 8 bases in the middle. Germline lookup yields CDR1 SGHAT and CDR2 FQNNGV. The CDR3: CASSHGFEAFF. DNA for the CDR3: TGTGCCAGCAGCCATGGGTTTGAAGCTTTCTTT.

The chain uses TRBV7-9 and TRBJ1-2; D uncertain. The germline CDR1 and CDR2 sequences are SEHNR and FQNEAQ (reference sequence). The ends were cut back, 3 bases at V and 0 bases at J, with 14 bases in the middle. The CDR3 contains 16 residues. The CDR3 coding sequence is TGTGCCAGCAGCTTGCGGACGGGATATACTAACTATGGCTACACCTTC. Protein sequence: CASSLRTGYTNYGYTF.

The gene calls are TRBV24-1 and TRBJ2-7, with D perhaps TRBD2 (6 bases). V lost 2 bases to trimming and J lost 9 bases, with 25 bases between them. Germline CDR1 is KGHDR and CDR2 is SFDVKD. There are 17 residues in the CDR3. Written as DNA, the CDR3 is TGTGCCACCAGTGATTCCCGGCGGGGTGGAGCCGACCGGGGGCAGTACTTC. It codes for CATSDSRRGGADRGQYF.

The rearrangement uses TRBV29-1 and TRBJ1-4; 8 positions agree with TRBD1. The V gene end was trimmed by 7 bases and the J gene end by 6 bases; junction bases not matched to a gene: 7. Germline loops: CDR1 SQVTM, CDR2 ANQGSEA. The CDR3 loop spans 13 amino acids. The CDR3, as DNA: TGCAGCGCCGCGGGGACAGGTGATGAAAAACTGTTTTTT. Protein sequence: CSAAGTGDEKLFF.

This chain connects TRBV9 to TRBJ2-5, with D perhaps TRBD2 (6 bases). The V gene lost 0 bases and the J gene lost 1 base, with 7 bases spanning the gap. This CDR3 has 14 residues. Germline assignment: CDR1 SGDLS and CDR2 YYNGEE. CDR3 region: CASSVGTTQETQYF. The CDR3 DNA reads as TGTGCCAGCAGCGTAGGGACTACCCAAGAGACCCAGTACTTC.

V is TRBV20-1 and J is TRBJ1-1; D unclear. The CDR3 loop spans 15 amino acids. The V gene's germline CDR1 is DFQATT and CDR2 SNEGSKA (reference sequence). V was cut by 4 bases and J by 1 base, with 16 bases left in between. For the CDR3, the DNA is TGCAGTGCTACCCCCCCGGGCCGGGCGAACACTGAAGCTTTCTTT. It codes for CSATPPGRANTEAFF.

The chain joins TRBV7-2 to TRBJ1-6; D gene ambiguous. Germline CDR1 is SGHTA and CDR2 is FQGNSA. This CDR3 contains 15 residues. V dropped 5 bases and J dropped 5 bases, with 13 bases sitting between them. CDR3 DNA sequence: TGTGCCAGCAGCCGGATAGGGCAGAATAATTCACCCCTCCACTTT. This codes for CASSRIGQNNSPLHF.

J is TRBJ1-4 and V is TRBV13; the match to TRBD1 covers 10 bases. This CDR3 has 16 amino acids. The germline V gene has CDR1 PRHDT and CDR2 FYEKMQ (reference sequence). V was clipped by 6 bases and J by 7 bases; unmatched bases: 11. CDR3 loop: CASSHRPGQGTEKLFF. CDR3 bases: TGTGCCAGCAGTCACCGACCGGGACAGGGGACTGAAAAACTGTTTTTT. The full variable domain, with the rest looked up from reference TRBV13 and TRBJ1-4, is AAGVIQSPRHLIKEKRETATLKCYPIPRHDTVYWYQQGPGQDPQFLISFYEKMQSDKGSIPDRFSAQQFSDYHSELNMSSLELGDSALYFCASSHRPGQGTEKLFFGSGTQLSVL.